This TCR beta chain was found in a study of Graves' ophthalmopathy and Graves' hyperthyroidism. Findings and limits, study-wide: Ophthalmopathy progression predictions by the model showed about 79% specificity and approximately 71% sensitivity.

Germline loops: CDR1 MNHEY, CDR2 SVGAGI. Trimming cost V 3 bases and J 3 bases, with 12 bases left between them. CDR3 length: 14 residues. Amplification of TCR beta CDR3 regions used RNA transcripts. The library came from an HTBI-primed first-round RT-PCR and a second-round multiplex PCR. MiXCR, run by TCRdb on the multiplex PCR reads, gives a single entry per CDR3 protein. The table records hundreds of thousands of distinct CDR3 sequences, 15% of them present only once. Hyperthyroidism qualified as stable when ophthalmopathy did not develop within 18 months of follow-up. This clonotype was seen more than once but under ten times. What it recognizes is unknown.

The chain carries TRBV6-5 and TRBJ2-7, with a weak D call TRBD1 (6 bases). The sequence was collected from a woman between 18 and 30 years old with stable Graves' hyperthyroidism. Sequencing was carried out using peripheral blood. The CDR3 loop reads CASSYGGLNYEQYF. For the CDR3, the DNA is TGTGCCAGCAGTTATGGGGGCTTAAACTACGAGCAGTACTTC.